These 8 T cell receptor beta chains originate from one sample sequenced in a study of T cell responses to AZD1222 COVID-19 vaccine. Sequencing used immunoSEQ multiplex PCR; TCRdb keeps in-frame clones, though not all of them. The table has 120,000 or so clones, around 84% seen once. Sequenced here: peripheral blood, sampled 28 days after the second AZD1222 dose. The receptors come from an adult who received the AZD1222 COVID-19 vaccine.

The CDR3 region is CASSLLAGVQETQYF. CDR3 bases: TGTGCCAGCAGCTTACTAGCGGGAGTTCAAGAGACCCAGTACTTC. The rearrangement uses TRBV7-9 and TRBJ2-5; 10 positions agree with TRBD2. The CDR3 has 15 amino acids. Trimming at V came to 2 bases and at J to 2 bases, leaving 2 bases not matched to a gene. Germline V gives CDR1 SEHNR, CDR2 FQNEAQ (reference sequence).

The rearrangement joins TRBV5-6 to TRBJ1-6; D gene uncertain. Trimming stripped 4 bases from V and 0 bases from J, with 14 bases between. The CDR3 totals 17 residues. Per the germline V gene, CDR1 is SGHDT and CDR2 is YYEEEE. The DNA for the CDR3 is TGTGCCAGCAGCGCCTACAGTCTCAGCTCCTATAATTCACCCCTCCACTTT. It specifies CASSAYSLSSYNSPLHF.

The chain is built from TRBV28 and TRBJ2-1; 13 bases align to TRBD2. The germline gives CDR1 MDHEN, CDR2 SYDVKM. This CDR3 contains 16 residues. Trimming removed 6 bases from V and 10 bases from J; junction bases left unmatched: 12. CDR3 sequence: CASRLGRTSGSREQFF. The DNA for the CDR3 is TGTGCCAGCAGGCTAGGCCGGACTAGCGGGAGTCGAGAGCAGTTCTTC.

The chain employs TRBV6-2 or TRBV6-3 and TRBJ1-5; D is undetermined. With 2 bases removed from V and 3 bases from J, the gap between germline ends came to 5 bases. Per germline, CDR1 MNHEY and CDR2 SVGEGT. The length of the CDR3 is 13 residues. The DNA of the CDR3 is TGTGCCAGCAGTTACGTTGTCAATCAGCCCCAGCATTTT. This codes for CASSYVVNQPQHF.

This clone was counted between two and nine times. This chain joins TRBV18 and TRBJ1-2, with 8 bases matching TRBD1. The CDR3 is made up of 13 amino acids. The germline V gene has CDR1 KGHSH and CDR2 LQKENI. V lost 0 bases to trimming and J lost 8 bases; unmatched junction nucleotides: 2. In DNA form, the CDR3 reads TGTGCCAGCTCACCACCTACAGGGGGAGGCTACACCTTC. Translation: CASSPPTGGGYTF.

The DNA of the CDR3 is TGCGCCAGCAGCCAAGATAGTTGGACTGAAGCTTTCTTT. Amino acid sequence: CASSQDSWTEAFF. This chain connects TRBV4-3 to TRBJ1-1; D is uncertain. The CDR3 sequence is 13 residues long. V was shortened by 0 bases and J by 5 bases, with 7 bases between the two germline ends. The germline V gene encodes CDR1 LGHNA and CDR2 YSLEER.

The chain couples TRBV18 to TRBJ1-5; D gene ambiguous. Germline-derived CDR1 and CDR2 are KGHSH and LQKENI. V was cut by 4 bases and J by 2 bases, with 15 bases left in between. This CDR3 is built from 16 residues. The CDR3 DNA reads TGTGCCAGCTCACTTTCTGTCGGTCTTGGCAATCAGCCCCAGCATTTT. This translates into CASSLSVGLGNQPQHF. The variable domain in full, completed from reference TRBV18 and TRBJ1-5, reads NAGVMQNPRHLVRRRGQEARLRCSPMKGHSHVYWYRQLPEEGLKFMVYLQKENIIDESGMPKERFSAEFPKEGPSILRIQQVVRGDSAAYFCASSLSVGLGNQPQHFGDGTRLSIL.

DNA for the CDR3: TGTGCCAGCAGCCCCGGGACTGAGTTCGATACGCAGTATTTT. Protein sequence: CASSPGTEFDTQYF. V gene TRBV9 combines with J gene TRBJ2-3; D is possibly TRBD2 (6 bases). Deletions cut 4 bases from V and 6 bases from J, with 15 bases between. This CDR3 spans 14 amino acids. Germline CDR1 reads SGDLS; CDR2 reads YYNGEE.